This T cell receptor beta chain was recovered during a study of Ad26.COV2.S vaccination and SARS-CoV-2 variants. Study summary: This donor came from the COV1001 trial of Ad26.COV2.S. Recipients of Ad26.COV2.S got it intramuscularly, once or twice 56 days apart.

The treatment: roughly 20 received Ad26.COV2.S at low or high dose, single or two shots; five or six received placebo; per-sample allocation not given. Each sample was drawn 63 days after the first injection (of vaccine or placebo). This CDR3 comprises 15 residues. V was cut by 2 bases and J by 2 bases, with 13 bases left in between. The germline CDR1 and CDR2 sequences are MNHNS and SASEGT. About this clone itself: Its cognate antigen is unknown.

Study-level results: Responses of spike-specific T cells (both CD8+ and CD4+) reportedly showed substantial breadth after vaccination. People who got the vaccine or the placebo had similar non-spike TCR breadth.

The method was immunoSEQ multiplex PCR; TCRdb's version includes in-frame clones alone and lacks a portion of them. The sample records some 390,000 clones, around nine tenths being singletons. Sample: peripheral blood, taken in a trial of Ad26.COV2.S vaccine versus placebo. The clonotype comes from a person aged 18-65 years who received the Ad26.COV2.S COVID-19 vaccine or a placebo. The J gene is TRBJ2-7, the V gene TRBV6-1; D not certain. The CDR3 is CASSEIGSSPYEQYF. CDR3 sequence (DNA): TGTGCCAGCAGTGAAATTGGCTCTTCCCCCTACGAGCAGTACTTC.